What follows describes a single TCR beta chain. What it binds is not known. From germline, CDR1 is MRHNA and CDR2 SNTAGT. The J segment lost 4 bases and the V segment lost 4 bases, leaving 6 bases of the junction unmatched. The CDR3 extends over 15 amino acids. The data stem from a study of cytomegalovirus exposure and HLA in healthy donors. Study in general: Around 80 million unique TCR sequences came from HLA-typed donors in an early release.

Primers: 60 Vbeta forward and 13 Jbeta reverse. TCRdb's table, derived via immunoSEQ multiplex PCR, lists solely in-frame clones and lacks some. The ten top clones account for about 0.8%, within a sample of 150,000 to 200,000 clones. Study findings and constraints: The study carried out a later analysis of TCR beta sequences. It associated around 17,000 of them with specific HLA alleles at a false discovery rate of 0.05. Rarity held for most TCR sequences, but there were some public TCRs that occurred in many donors.

The TCR originated in a woman between 18 and 29 years old in good health and CMV-seropositive. The chain is built from TRBV6-4 and TRBJ2-3; 9 nucleotides match TRBD2. The material sequenced was PBMCs. The CDR3 DNA follows: TGTGCCAGCAGTGCGAGCGGGAGGATACCAGATACGCAGTATTTT. This sequence encodes CASSASGRIPDTQYF.